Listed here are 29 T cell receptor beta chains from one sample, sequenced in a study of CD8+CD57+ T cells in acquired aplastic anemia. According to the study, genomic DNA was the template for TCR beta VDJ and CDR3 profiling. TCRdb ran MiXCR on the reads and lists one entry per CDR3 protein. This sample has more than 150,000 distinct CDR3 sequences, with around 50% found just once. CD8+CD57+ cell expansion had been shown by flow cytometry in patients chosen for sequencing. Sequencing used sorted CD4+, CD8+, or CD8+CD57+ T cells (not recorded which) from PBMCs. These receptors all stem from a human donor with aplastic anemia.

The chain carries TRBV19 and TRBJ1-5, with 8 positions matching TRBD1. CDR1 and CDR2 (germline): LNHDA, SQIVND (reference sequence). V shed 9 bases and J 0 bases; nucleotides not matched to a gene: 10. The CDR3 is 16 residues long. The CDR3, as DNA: TGTGCCAGCAGACAGGGGAGCCTTTTTAGCAATCAGCCCCAGCATTTT. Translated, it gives CASRQGSLFSNQPQHF.

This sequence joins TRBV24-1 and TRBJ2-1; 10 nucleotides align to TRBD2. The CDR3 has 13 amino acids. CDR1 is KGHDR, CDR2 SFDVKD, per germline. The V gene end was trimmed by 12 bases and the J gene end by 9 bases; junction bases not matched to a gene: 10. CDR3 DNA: TGTGCCGCCGTAGCGGGGGGCCCGTCTGAGCAGTTCTTC. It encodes CAAVAGGPSEQFF.

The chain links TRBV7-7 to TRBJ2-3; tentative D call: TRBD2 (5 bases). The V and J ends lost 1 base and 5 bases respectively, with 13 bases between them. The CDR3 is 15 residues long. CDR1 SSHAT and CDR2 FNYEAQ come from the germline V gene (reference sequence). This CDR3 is CASSLGGGPGDTQYF. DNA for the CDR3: TGTGCCAGCAGCTTAGGTGGAGGACCTGGAGATACGCAGTATTTT.

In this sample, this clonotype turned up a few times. DNA for the CDR3: TGTGCCAGCAGCTTAGCGGGGGGGCGGGAATATGAGCAGTTCTTC. It yields the protein CASSLAGGREYEQFF. The chain links TRBV7-9 to TRBJ2-1; maybe TRBD2 (7 bases). The germline V gene has CDR1 SEHNR and CDR2 FQNEAQ (reference sequence). The CDR3 extends over 15 amino acids. V lost 0 bases and J lost 8, with 14 bases in between.

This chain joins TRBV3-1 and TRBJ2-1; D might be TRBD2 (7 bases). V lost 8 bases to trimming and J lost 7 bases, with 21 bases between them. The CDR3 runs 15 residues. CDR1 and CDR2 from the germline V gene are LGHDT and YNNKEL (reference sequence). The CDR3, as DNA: TGTGCCAGCCATACAGTCGGGGGGCAATTTAATGAGCAGTTCTTC. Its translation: CASHTVGGQFNEQFF.

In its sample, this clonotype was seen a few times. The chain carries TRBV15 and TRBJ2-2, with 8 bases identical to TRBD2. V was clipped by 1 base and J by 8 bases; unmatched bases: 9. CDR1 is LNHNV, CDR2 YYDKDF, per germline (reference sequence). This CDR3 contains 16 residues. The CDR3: CATSRGGRTYQGELFF. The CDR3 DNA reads TGTGCCACCAGCAGAGGCGGGAGGACCTACCAGGGGGAGCTGTTTTTT.

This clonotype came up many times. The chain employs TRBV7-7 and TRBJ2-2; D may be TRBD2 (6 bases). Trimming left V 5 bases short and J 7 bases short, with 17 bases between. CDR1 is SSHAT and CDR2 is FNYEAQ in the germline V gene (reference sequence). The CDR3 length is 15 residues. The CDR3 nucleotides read TGTGCCAGCAGCGCCCGGGACTCTTCGAGCGGGGAGCTGTTTTTT. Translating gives CASSARDSSSGELFF.

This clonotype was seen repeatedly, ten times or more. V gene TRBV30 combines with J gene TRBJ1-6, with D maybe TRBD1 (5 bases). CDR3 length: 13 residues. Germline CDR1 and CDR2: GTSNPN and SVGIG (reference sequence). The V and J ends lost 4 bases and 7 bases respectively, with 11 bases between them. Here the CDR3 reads CAWNQGFNSPLHF. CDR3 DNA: TGTGCCTGGAATCAGGGATTCAATTCACCCCTCCACTTT.

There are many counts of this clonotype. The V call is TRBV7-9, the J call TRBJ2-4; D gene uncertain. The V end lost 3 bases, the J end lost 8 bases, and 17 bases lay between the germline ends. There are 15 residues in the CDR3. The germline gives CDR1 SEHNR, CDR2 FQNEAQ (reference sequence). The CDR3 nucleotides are TGTGCCAGCAGCTTGGGTCGTCTAGGTGGAGACATTCAGTACTTC. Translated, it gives CASSLGRLGGDIQYF.

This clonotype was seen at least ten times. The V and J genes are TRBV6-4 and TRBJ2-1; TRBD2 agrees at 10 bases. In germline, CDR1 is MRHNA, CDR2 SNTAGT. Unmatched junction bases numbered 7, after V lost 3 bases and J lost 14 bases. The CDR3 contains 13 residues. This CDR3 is CASSERAGTSEFF. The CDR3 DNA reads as TGTGCCAGCAGTGAGAGGGCCGGGACTAGCGAGTTCTTC.

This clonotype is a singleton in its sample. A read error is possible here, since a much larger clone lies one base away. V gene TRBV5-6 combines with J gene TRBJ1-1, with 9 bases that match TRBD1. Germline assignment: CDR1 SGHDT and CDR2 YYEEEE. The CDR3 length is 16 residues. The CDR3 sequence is CASSPGQGKTLVQASF. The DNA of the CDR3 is TGTGCCAGCAGCCCCGGACAGGGGAAAACTTTGGTGCAAGCTTCCTTT.

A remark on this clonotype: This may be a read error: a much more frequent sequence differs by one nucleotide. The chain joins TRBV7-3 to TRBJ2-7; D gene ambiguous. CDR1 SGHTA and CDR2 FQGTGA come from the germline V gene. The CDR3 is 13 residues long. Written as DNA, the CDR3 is TGCGCCAGCAGCGCCTCGGGCTCCTACGAGCAGTGCTTC. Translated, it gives CASSASGSYEQCF.

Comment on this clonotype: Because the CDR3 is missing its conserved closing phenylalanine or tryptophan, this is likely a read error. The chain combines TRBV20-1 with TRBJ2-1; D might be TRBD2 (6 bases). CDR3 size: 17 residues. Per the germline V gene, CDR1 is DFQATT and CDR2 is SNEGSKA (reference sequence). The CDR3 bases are TGCAGTGCTAGACCCCCTGTGGGGCGGGGCACCCACAATCAGCAGTTCCTC. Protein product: CSARPPVGRGTHNQQFL.

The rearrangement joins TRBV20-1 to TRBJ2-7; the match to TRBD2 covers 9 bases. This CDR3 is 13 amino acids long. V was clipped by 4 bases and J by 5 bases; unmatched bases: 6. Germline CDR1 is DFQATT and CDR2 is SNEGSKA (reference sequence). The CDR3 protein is CSATGTSIHEQYF. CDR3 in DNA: TGCAGTGCTACAGGGACTAGCATCCACGAGCAGTACTTC.

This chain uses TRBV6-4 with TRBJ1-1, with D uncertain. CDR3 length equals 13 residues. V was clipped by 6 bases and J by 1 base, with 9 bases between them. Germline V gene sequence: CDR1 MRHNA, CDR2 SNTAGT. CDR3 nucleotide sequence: TGTGCCAGCAGGGTCCACGAGAACACTGAAGCTTTCTTT. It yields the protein CASRVHENTEAFF.

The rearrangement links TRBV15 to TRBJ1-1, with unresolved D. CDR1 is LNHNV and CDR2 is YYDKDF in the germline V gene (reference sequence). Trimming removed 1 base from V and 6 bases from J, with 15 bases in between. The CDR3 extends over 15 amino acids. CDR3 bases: TGTGCCACCAGCAGAGCAACGATGGGTGAGGCTGAAGCTTTCTTT. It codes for CATSRATMGEAEAFF.

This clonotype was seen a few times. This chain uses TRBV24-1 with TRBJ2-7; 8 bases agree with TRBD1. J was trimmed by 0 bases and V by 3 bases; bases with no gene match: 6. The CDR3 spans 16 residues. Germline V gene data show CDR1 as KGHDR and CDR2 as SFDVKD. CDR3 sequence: CATSDTAGTGSYEQYF. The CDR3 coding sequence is TGTGCCACCAGTGATACGGCCGGGACAGGCTCCTACGAGCAGTACTTC.

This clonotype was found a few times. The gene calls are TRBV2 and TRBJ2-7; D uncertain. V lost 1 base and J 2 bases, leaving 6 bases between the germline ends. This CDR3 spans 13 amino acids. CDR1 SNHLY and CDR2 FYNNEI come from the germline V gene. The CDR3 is CASSEGRTYEQYF. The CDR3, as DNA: TGTGCCAGCAGTGAAGGCAGAACCTACGAGCAGTACTTC.

CDR3 residues: CASSIATGGTDTQYF. CDR3 nucleotides: TGTGCCAGTAGTATAGCAACAGGGGGCACAGATACGCAGTATTTT. This rearrangement joins TRBV19 to TRBJ2-3; 7 bases are a match to TRBD1. In germline, CDR1 is LNHDA, CDR2 SQIVND (reference sequence). This CDR3 region has 15 residues. V lost 1 base to trimming and J lost 1 base; unmatched junction nucleotides: 2.

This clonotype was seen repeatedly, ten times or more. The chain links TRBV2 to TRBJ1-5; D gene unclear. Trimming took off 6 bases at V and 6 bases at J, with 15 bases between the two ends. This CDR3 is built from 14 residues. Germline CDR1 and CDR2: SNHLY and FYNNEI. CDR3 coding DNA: TGTGCCAGCAGGATAAACTCTGGCGGTCAGCCCCAGCATTTT. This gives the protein CASRINSGGQPQHF. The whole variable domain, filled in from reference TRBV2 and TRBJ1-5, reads EPEVTQTPSHQVTQMGQEVILRCVPISNHLYFYWYRQILGQKVEFLVSFYNNEISEKSEIFDDQFSVERPDGSNFTLKIRSTKLEDSAMYFCASRINSGGQPQHFGDGTRLSIL.

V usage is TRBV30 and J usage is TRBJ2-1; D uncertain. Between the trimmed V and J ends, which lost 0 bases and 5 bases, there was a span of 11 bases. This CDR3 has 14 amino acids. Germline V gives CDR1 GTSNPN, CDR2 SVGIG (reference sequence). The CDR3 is CAWSVLTPNNEQFF. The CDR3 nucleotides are TGTGCCTGGAGTGTATTAACCCCGAACAATGAGCAGTTCTTC.

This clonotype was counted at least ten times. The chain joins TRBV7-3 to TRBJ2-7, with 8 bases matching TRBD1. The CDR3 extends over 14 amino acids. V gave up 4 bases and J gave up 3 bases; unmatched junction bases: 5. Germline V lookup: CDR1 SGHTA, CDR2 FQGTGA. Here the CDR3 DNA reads TGTGCCAGCAGCTCAGGACAGGGTAACTACGAGCAGTACTTC. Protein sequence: CASSSGQGNYEQYF.

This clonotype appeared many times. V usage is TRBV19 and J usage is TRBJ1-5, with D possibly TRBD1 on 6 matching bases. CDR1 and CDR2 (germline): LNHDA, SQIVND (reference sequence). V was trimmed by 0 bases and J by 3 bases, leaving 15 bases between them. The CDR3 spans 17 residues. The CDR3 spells CASSIDQGRGHNQPQHF. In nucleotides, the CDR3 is TGTGCCAGTAGTATAGATCAGGGCAGGGGCCACAATCAGCCCCAGCATTTT.

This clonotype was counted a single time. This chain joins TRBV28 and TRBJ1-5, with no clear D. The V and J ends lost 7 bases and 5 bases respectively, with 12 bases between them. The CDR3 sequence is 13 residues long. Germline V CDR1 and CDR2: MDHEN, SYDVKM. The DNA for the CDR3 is TGTGCCAGCACCAACCCCGTCGATCAGCCCCAGCATTTT. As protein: CASTNPVDQPQHF.

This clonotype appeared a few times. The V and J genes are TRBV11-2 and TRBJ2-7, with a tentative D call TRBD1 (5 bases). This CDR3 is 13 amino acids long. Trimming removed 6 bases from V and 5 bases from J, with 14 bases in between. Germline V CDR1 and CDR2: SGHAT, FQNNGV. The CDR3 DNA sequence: TGTGCCAGCAGAGGGGCCCCTCGGCACGAGCAGTACTTC. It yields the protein CASRGAPRHEQYF.

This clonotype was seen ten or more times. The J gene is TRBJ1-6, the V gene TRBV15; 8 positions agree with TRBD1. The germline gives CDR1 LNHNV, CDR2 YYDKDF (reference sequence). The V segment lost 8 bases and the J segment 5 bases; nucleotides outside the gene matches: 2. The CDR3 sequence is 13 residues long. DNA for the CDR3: TGTGCCACCCGGACAGGGAATAATTCACCCCTCCACTTT. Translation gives CATRTGNNSPLHF. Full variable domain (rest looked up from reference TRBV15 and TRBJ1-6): DAMVIQNPRYQVTQFGKPVTLSCSQTLNHNVMYWYQQKSSQAPKLLFHYYDKDFNNEADTPDNFQSRRPNTSFCFLDIRSPGLGDTAMYLCATRTGNNSPLHFGNGTRLTVT.

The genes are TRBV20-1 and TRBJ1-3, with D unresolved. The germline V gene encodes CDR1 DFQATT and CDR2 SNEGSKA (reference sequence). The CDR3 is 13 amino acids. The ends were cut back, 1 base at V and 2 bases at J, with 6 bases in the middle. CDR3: CSARAGTGNTIYF. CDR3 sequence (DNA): TGCAGTGCTAGAGCGGGAACTGGAAACACCATATATTTT.

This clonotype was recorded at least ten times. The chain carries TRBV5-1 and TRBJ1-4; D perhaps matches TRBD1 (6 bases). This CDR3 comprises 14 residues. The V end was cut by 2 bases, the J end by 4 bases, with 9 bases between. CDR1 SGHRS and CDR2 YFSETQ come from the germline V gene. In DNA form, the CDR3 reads TGCGCCAGCAGCTTCGGCAGGGGTAATGAAAAACTGTTTTTT. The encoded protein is CASSFGRGNEKLFF.

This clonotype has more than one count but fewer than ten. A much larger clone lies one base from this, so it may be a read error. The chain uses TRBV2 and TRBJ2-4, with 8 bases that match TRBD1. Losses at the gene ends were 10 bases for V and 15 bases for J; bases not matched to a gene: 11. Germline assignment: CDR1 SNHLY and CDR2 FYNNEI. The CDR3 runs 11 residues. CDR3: CANSGQGAAYF. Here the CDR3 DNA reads TGTGCCAACAGCGGACAGGGTGCAGCGTACTTC.